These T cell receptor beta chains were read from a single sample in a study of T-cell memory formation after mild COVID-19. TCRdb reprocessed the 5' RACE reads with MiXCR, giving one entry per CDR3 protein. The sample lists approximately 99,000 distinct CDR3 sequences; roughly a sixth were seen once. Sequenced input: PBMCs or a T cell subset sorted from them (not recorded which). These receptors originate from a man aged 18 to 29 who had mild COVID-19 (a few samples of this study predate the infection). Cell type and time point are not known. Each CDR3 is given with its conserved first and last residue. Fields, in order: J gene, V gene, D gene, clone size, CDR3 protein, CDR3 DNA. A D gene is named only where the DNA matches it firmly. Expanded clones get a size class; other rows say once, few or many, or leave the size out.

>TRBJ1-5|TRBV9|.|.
CASSVDPGQPQHF
TGTGCCAGCAGCGTAGATCCAGGACAGCCCCAGCATTTT
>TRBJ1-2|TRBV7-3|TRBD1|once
CASSLTGTGLNYGYTF
TGTGCCAGCAGCTTGACCGGGACAGGGCTCAACTATGGCTACACCTTC
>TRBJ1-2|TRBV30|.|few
CAWITGPGYGYTF
TGTGCCTGGATTACAGGGCCTGGCTATGGCTACACCTTC
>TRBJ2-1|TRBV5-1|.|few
CASSLGAKGEQFF
TGCGCCAGCAGCTTGGGGGCTAAAGGAGAGCAGTTCTTC
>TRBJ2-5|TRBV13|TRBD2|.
CASTLRLAGEETQYF
TGTGCCAGCACTCTGCGCCTAGCGGGGGAAGAGACCCAGTACTTC
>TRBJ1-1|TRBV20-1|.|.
CSASPASGAAYEAFF
TGCAGTGCTAGCCCCGCTAGTGGGGCCGCCTATGAAGCTTTCTTT
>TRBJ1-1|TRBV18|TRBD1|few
CASSPSRDRVGTEAFF
TGTGCCAGCTCACCGTCCCGGGACAGGGTGGGCACTGAAGCTTTCTTT
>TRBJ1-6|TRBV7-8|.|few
CASSFKGDSPLHF
TGTGCCAGCAGCTTTAAGGGAGATTCACCCCTCCACTTT
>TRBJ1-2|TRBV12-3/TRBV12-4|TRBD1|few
CASSPTAGGAYGYTF
TGTGCCAGCAGCCCCACGGCAGGGGGCGCGTATGGCTACACCTTC
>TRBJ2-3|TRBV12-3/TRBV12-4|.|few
CASNPGVANTQYF
TGTGCCAGCAACCCGGGGGTAGCAAATACGCAGTATTTT
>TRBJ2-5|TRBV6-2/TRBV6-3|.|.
CASRGRVETQYF
TGTGCCAGTAGGGGCCGGGTCGAGACCCAGTACTTC
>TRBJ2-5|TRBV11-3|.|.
CASSGAEETQYF
TGTGCCAGCAGCGGGGCCGAAGAGACCCAGTACTTC
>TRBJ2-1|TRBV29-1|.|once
CSVGRAGHNEQFF
TGCAGCGTTGGTCGGGCCGGACACAATGAGCAGTTCTTC
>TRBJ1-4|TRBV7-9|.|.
CASSLGTPNEKLFF
TGTGCCAGCAGCCTCGGGACACCCAATGAAAAACTGTTTTTT
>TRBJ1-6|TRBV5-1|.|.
CASSLESWDSPLHF
TGCGCCAGCAGCTTGGAGTCCTGGGATTCACCCCTCCACTTT
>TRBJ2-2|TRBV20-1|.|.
CSAPRQGRTPGELFF
TGCAGTGCGCCAAGGCAGGGGCGTACTCCCGGGGAGCTGTTTTTT
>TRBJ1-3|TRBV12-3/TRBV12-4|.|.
CASTKKSNTIYF
TGTGCCAGCACCAAAAAAAGTAACACCATATATTTT
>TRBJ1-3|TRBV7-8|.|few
CASSSGLTAGNTIYF
TGTGCCAGCAGCTCGGGACTGACGGCTGGAAACACCATATATTTT
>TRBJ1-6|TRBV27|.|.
CASRTAAAGSYNSPLHF
TGTGCCAGCAGGACAGCTGCAGCCGGCTCCTATAATTCACCCCTCCACTTT
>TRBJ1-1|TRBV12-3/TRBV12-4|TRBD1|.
CASSLGGQVEAFF
TGTGCCAGCAGTTTAGGGGGACAGGTCGAAGCTTTCTTT
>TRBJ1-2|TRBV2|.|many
CASSENGYGYTF
TGTGCCAGCAGTGAGAATGGTTATGGCTACACCTTC
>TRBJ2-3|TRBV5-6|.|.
CASSLGHGNRPTDTQYF
TGTGCCAGCAGCTTGGGCCACGGAAATCGCCCCACAGATACGCAGTATTTT
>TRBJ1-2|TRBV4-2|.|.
CASSQEVAIYGYTF
TGTGCCAGCAGCCAAGAGGTTGCGATTTATGGCTACACCTTC
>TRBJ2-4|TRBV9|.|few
CASSPVVGAKNIQYF
TGTGCCAGCAGTCCCGTAGTGGGAGCCAAAAACATTCAGTACTTC
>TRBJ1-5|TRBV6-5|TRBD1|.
CASRTGQLNQPQHF
TGTGCCAGCAGGACGGGACAGTTGAATCAGCCCCAGCATTTT
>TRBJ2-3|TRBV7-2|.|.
CASSLVAATSTDTQYF
TGTGCCAGCAGCTTAGTAGCGGCGACTAGCACAGATACGCAGTATTTT
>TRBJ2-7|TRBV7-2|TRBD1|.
CASGETGVSYEQYF
TGTGCCAGCGGGGAGACAGGGGTATCGTACGAGCAGTACTTC
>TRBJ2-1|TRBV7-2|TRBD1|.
CASSLGADRGSNEQFF
TGTGCCAGCAGCTTGGGGGCGGACAGGGGTTCCAATGAGCAGTTCTTC
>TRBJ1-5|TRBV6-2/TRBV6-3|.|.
CASRYEGGNQPQHF
TGTGCCAGCCGTTATGAGGGTGGCAATCAGCCCCAGCATTTT
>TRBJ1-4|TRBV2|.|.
CASSYARGNEKLFF
TGTGCCAGCAGCTACGCCAGGGGTAATGAAAAACTGTTTTTT
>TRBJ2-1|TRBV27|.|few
CASSRHYNEQFF
TGTGCCAGCAGCCGGCATTACAATGAGCAGTTCTTC
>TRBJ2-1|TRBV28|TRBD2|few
CASRPSGGPLNEQFF
TGTGCCAGCAGACCAAGCGGGGGGCCGTTGAATGAGCAGTTCTTC
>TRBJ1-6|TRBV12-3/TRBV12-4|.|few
CASQEGGYSSLHF
TGTGCCAGCCAGGAGGGGGGATATTCATCCCTCCACTTT
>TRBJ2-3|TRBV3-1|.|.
CASSQTPRNTQYF
TGTGCCAGCAGCCAAACCCCTCGGAACACGCAGTATTTT
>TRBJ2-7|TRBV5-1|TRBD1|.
CASRPGTGAGEQYF
TGCGCCAGCAGGCCCGGGACAGGGGCTGGCGAGCAGTACTTC
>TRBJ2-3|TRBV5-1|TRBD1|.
CASSGDRGTDTQYF
TGCGCCAGCTCCGGGGACAGGGGCACAGATACGCAGTATTTT
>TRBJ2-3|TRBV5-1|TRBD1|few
CASSFRTGPSTDTQYF
TGCGCCAGCAGCTTCCGGACAGGTCCTAGCACAGATACGCAGTATTTT
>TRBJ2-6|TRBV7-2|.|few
CASSPEVGGVANVLTF
TGTGCCAGCAGCCCTGAAGTCGGAGGAGTCGCCAACGTCCTGACTTTC
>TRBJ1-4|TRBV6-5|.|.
CASSTSGLLFF
TGTGCCAGCAGCACCTCGGGACTTCTGTTTTTT
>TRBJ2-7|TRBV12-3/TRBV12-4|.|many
CASSLGGALSYEQYF
TGTGCCAGCAGTTTGGGGGGGGCCCTCTCCTACGAGCAGTACTTC
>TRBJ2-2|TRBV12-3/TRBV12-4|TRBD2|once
CASSLRGVVGELFF
TGTGCCAGCAGTTTACGGGGGGTAGTCGGGGAGCTGTTTTTT
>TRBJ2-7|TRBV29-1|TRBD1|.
CSVAQGVRGEQYF
TGCAGCGTTGCACAGGGGGTTAGAGGCGAGCAGTACTTC
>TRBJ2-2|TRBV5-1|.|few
CASSPSTDTGELFF
TGCGCCAGCAGCCCTTCTACTGACACCGGGGAGCTGTTTTTT
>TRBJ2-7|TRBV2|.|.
CASSAGAPGQYF
TGTGCCAGCAGTGCTGGTGCGCCTGGGCAGTACTTC
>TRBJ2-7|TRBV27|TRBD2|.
CASRPSGGREQYF
TGTGCCAGCAGACCGTCGGGGGGTCGCGAGCAGTACTTC
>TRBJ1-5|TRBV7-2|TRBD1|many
CASSIRGDQPQHF
TGTGCCAGCAGCATCAGGGGGGATCAGCCCCAGCATTTT
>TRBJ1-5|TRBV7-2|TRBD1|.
CASSDRTGYQPQHF
TGTGCCAGCAGCGACCGGACAGGATATCAGCCCCAGCATTTT
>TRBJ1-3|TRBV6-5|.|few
CASKPDRRTGNTIYF
TGTGCCAGCAAACCTGACAGGCGAACTGGAAACACCATATATTTT
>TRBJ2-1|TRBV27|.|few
CASGRRASVNEQFF
TGTGCCAGCGGGAGAAGGGCTAGCGTCAATGAGCAGTTCTTC
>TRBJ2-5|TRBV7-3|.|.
CASSPTSNSAQYF
TGTGCCAGCAGCCCAACCTCAAACTCGGCCCAGTACTTC
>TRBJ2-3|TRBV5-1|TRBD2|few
CASSLETSGGADTQYF
TGCGCCAGCAGCTTGGAGACTAGCGGGGGTGCAGATACGCAGTATTTT
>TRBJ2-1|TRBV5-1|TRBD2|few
CASNTLPLSAGGPNEQFF
TGCGCCAGCAACACTCTCCCACTTTCAGCGGGGGGGCCAAATGAGCAGTTCTTC
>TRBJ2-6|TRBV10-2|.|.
CASTPPGLSGANVLTF
TGCGCCAGCACCCCACCCGGGTTGTCTGGGGCCAACGTCCTGACTTTC
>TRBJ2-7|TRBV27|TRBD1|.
CASSLSDRIYEQYF
TGTGCCAGCAGTTTATCGGACAGGATCTACGAGCAGTACTTC
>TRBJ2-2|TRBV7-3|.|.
CASSRDSPPGELFF
TGTGCCAGCAGTCGCGACAGCCCACCCGGGGAGCTGTTTTTT
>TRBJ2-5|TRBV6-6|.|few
CASSTKGGETQYF
TGTGCCAGCAGTACCAAGGGGGGGGAGACCCAGTACTTC
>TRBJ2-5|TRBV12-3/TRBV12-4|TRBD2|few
CASSFGGLAGGRETQYF
TGTGCCAGCAGTTTTGGCGGACTAGCGGGGGGTAGGGAGACCCAGTACTTC
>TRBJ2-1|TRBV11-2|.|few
CASSLRVGSGRYNEQFF
TGTGCCAGCAGCTTAAGGGTTGGATCGGGACGATACAATGAGCAGTTCTTC
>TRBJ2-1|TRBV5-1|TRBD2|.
CASSLPRGGSYNEQFF
TGCGCCAGCAGCTTACCTCGGGGGGGATCCTACAATGAGCAGTTCTTC